Listed here are 4 T cell receptor beta chains from one sample, sequenced in a study of T cells in Graves' hyperthyroidism and ophthalmopathy. TCR beta CDR3 regions were amplified from RNA. Carried out on the TCR CDR3, a first-round RT-PCR used the HTBI primer set. One entry per CDR3 protein results from TCRdb running MiXCR on the multiplex PCR reads. The sample contains about 610,000 distinct CDR3 sequences, roughly 14% of which appear only once. Sequenced material: blood. Receptors were obtained from a woman aged 40 to 50 with Graves' ophthalmopathy.

This clonotype was seen repeatedly, ten times or more. This rearrangement joins TRBV6-5 to TRBJ2-7; 7 nucleotides match TRBD2. After removal of 2 bases from V and 3 bases from J, the junction contained 4 bases not matched to a gene. Per germline, CDR1 MNHEY and CDR2 SVGAGI. CDR3 length: 14 residues. CDR3 protein: CASSYGTTGYEQYF. CDR3 in DNA: TGTGCCAGCAGTTACGGGACTACCGGCTACGAGCAGTACTTC.

This clonotype was counted at least ten times. The chain employs TRBV6-1 and TRBJ2-7; perhaps TRBD1 as D (5 bases). Looked up from germline, CDR1 is MNHNS and CDR2 is SASEGT. This CDR3 region has 14 residues. V was shortened by 7 bases and J by 0 bases, with 13 bases between the two germline ends. Here the CDR3 reads CASTGQGSSYEQYF. The CDR3, as DNA: TGTGCCAGCACTGGTCAGGGTTCCTCCTACGAGCAGTACTTC.

The chain recombines TRBV7-8 with TRBJ1-1; 10 nucleotides align to TRBD1. Germline loops: CDR1 SGHVS, CDR2 FQNEAQ. CDR3 size: 15 residues. The J segment lost 3 bases and the V segment lost 4 bases, leaving 5 bases of the junction unmatched. The CDR3 region is CASSSAGQGDTEAFF. Written as DNA, the CDR3 is TGTGCCAGCAGCTCGGCTGGACAGGGGGACACTGAAGCTTTCTTT.

Here the CDR3 reads CASSLRPQGMNTEAFF. Here the CDR3 DNA reads TGTGCCAGCAGCTTGCGGCCCCAGGGGATGAACACTGAAGCTTTCTTT. This rearrangement joins TRBV5-5 to TRBJ1-1, with D perhaps TRBD1 (6 bases). The CDR3 sequence is 16 residues long. Trimming left V 1 base short and J 0 bases short, with 13 bases between. Germline lookup yields CDR1 SGHKS and CDR2 YYEKEE (reference sequence).